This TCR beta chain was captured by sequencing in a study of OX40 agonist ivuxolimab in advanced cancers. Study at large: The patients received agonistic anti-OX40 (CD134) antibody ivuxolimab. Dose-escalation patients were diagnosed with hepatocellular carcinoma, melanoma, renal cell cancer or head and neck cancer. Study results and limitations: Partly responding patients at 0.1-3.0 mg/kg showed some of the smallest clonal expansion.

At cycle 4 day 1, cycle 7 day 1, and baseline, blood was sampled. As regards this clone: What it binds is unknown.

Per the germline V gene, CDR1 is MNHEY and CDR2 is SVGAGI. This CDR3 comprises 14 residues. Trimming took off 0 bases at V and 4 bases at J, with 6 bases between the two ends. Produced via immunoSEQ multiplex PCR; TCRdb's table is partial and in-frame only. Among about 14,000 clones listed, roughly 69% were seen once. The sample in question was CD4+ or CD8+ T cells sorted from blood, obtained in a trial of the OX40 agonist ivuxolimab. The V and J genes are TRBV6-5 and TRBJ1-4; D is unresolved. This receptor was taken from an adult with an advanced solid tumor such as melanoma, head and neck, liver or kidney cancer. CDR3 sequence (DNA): TGTGCCAGCAGTTACTCGGTTTATAATGAAAAACTGTTTTTT. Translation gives CASSYSVYNEKLFF.